Each of the 27 T cell receptor beta chains below was sequenced from the same sample in a study of neurological immune-mediated disorders. Sample time point: technical triplicate 3. TCRdb reprocessed the 5' RACE reads with MiXCR, giving one entry per CDR3 protein. The data contain just under 45,000 distinct CDR3 sequences, 20% to 25% of them singletons. The sample was PBMCs. All receptors derive from a man aged 60-69 years with HTLV-1-associated myelopathy (HAM/TSP).

This clonotype was seen only once. One end of the junction fails to match germline, which may point to a read error. The chain links TRBV6-5 to TRBJ2-4, with D perhaps TRBD1 or TRBD2 (5 bases each). The CDR3 loop spans 18 amino acids. The V gene's germline CDR1 is MNHEY and CDR2 SVGAGI. As DNA, the CDR3 is TGTGTCAGCAGTTACTATCCGACGGGACCTGCCGCCAAAAACATTCAGTACTTC. It translates to CVSSYYPTGPAAKNIQYF.

Within the sample, this clonotype is medium-sized (0.01 to 0.1%). V is TRBV29-1 and J is TRBJ2-1; a possible D gene is TRBD1 (7 bases). V was trimmed by 4 bases and J by 7 bases, leaving 17 bases between them. The CDR3 length is 14 residues. Germline V lookup: CDR1 SQVTM, CDR2 ANQGSEA. Here the CDR3 reads CSVGFTGAGNEQFF. DNA for the CDR3: TGCAGCGTTGGGTTTACAGGGGCGGGGAATGAGCAGTTCTTC.

The sample holds many counts of this clonotype. In DNA, the CDR3 is TGCGCCAGCAGCCAAGATGTTACGGCACGGAAGACCCAGTACTTC. Its protein is CASSQDVTARKTQYF. V and J are TRBV4-1 and TRBJ2-5; D is ambiguous. CDR1 is MGHRA and CDR2 is YSYEKL in the germline V gene. The CDR3 is 15 residues long. Between the trimmed V and J ends, which lost 0 bases and 6 bases, there was a span of 14 bases.

This clonotype was found many times. The gene calls are TRBV7-9 and TRBJ2-5; perhaps TRBD1 as D (6 bases). Germline V gene data show CDR1 as SEHNR and CDR2 as FQNEAQ (reference sequence). The CDR3 spans 16 residues. Deletions cut 1 base from V and 2 bases from J, with 14 bases between. This CDR3 reads CASSLGGQAGQETQYF. CDR3 coding DNA: TGTGCCAGCAGCTTAGGGGGGCAGGCAGGACAAGAGACCCAGTACTTC.

CDR3 sequence reads: CASSPGLAGGNTGELFF. As DNA, the CDR3 is TGTGCCAGCAGTCCGGGACTAGCGGGAGGGAACACCGGGGAGCTGTTTTTT. The chain combines TRBV6-6 with TRBJ2-2, with 15 bases fitting TRBD2. Trimming at V came to 5 bases and at J to 1 base, leaving 2 bases not matched to a gene. From germline, CDR1 is MNHNY and CDR2 SVGAGI (reference sequence). CDR3 length: 17 residues.

This clonotype has a count of ten or more. The V call is TRBV20-1, the J call TRBJ2-3; 8 bases align to TRBD2. CDR1 and CDR2 from the germline V gene are DFQATT and SNEGSKA (reference sequence). The J segment lost 1 base and the V segment lost 0 bases, leaving 30 bases of the junction unmatched. This CDR3 region has 24 residues. The CDR3 coding sequence is TGCAGTGCTAGAGATCTAAGGGACACACCTAGCGGGTCCCTGTTTATGGGAGGCACAGATACGCAGTATTTT. Residues: CSARDLRDTPSGSLFMGGTDTQYF.

This clonotype was seen at least ten times. V gene TRBV2 combines with J gene TRBJ2-1, with 8 nucleotides matching TRBD1. CDR1 is SNHLY, CDR2 FYNNEI, per germline. Trimming at V came to 6 bases and at J to 6 bases, leaving 4 bases not matched to a gene. CDR3 length: 13 residues. In DNA form, the CDR3 reads TGTGCCAGCAGGGGCACAGGGGGCAATGAGCAGTTCTTC. It translates to CASRGTGGNEQFF.

This clonotype was picked up many times. The chain uses TRBV12-3 or TRBV12-4 and TRBJ2-3; 10 bases fit TRBD1. The CDR3 is made up of 16 amino acids. The J segment lost 3 bases and the V segment lost 3 bases, leaving 6 bases of the junction unmatched. CDR3 nucleotide sequence: TGTGCCAGCAGTTTGTGGACAGGGGGAGAGACAGATACGCAGTATTTT. Residues: CASSLWTGGETDTQYF.

This clonotype was counted at least ten times. This chain uses TRBV7-2 with TRBJ2-3, with D tentatively TRBD1 (6 bases). Germline values: CDR1 SGHTA, CDR2 FQGNSA. CDR3 length: 15 amino acids. Trimming shortened V by 4 bases and J by 2 bases, and 13 bases separated the two germline ends. The CDR3 is CASSSDRRNTDTQYF. CDR3 coding DNA: TGTGCCAGCAGCTCAGACAGGAGAAACACAGATACGCAGTATTTT.

This clonotype appeared a few times. J is TRBJ2-7 and V is TRBV2; 11 nucleotides match TRBD2. Germline V CDR1 and CDR2: SNHLY, FYNNEI. J gave up 1 base and V 7 bases, and 6 bases lay outside the gene matches. The CDR3 is made up of 15 amino acids. This CDR3 reads CASNIAGGKSYEQYF. The CDR3 coding sequence is TGTGCCAGCAATATAGCGGGAGGGAAGTCCTACGAGCAGTACTTC.

Only a few counts were recorded for this clonotype. CDR3 residues: CASSLGHLNTEAFF. DNA of the CDR3: TGTGCCAGCAGCCTGGGACATTTGAACACTGAAGCTTTCTTT. The chain carries TRBV11-2 and TRBJ1-1; maybe TRBD1 (6 bases). The CDR3 has 14 amino acids. The germline V gene encodes CDR1 SGHAT and CDR2 FQNNGV. V was trimmed by 5 bases and J by 0 bases, leaving 10 bases between them.

This clonotype was found many times. This chain links TRBV4-1 with TRBJ2-7; tentatively, D is TRBD1 (6 bases). The CDR3 spans 15 residues. V lost 2 bases and J 2 bases, leaving 13 bases between the germline ends. The germline V gene encodes CDR1 MGHRA and CDR2 YSYEKL. Here the CDR3 reads CASSQSPDSPYEQYF. The CDR3, as DNA: TGCGCCAGCAGCCAATCACCGGACAGTCCCTACGAGCAGTACTTC.

At least ten counts were recorded for this clonotype. For the CDR3, the DNA is TGTGCCAGCAGCCCGGTTCTTTGGGAAAGGGGCTATGGCTACACCTTC. Translation: CASSPVLWERGYGYTF. V and J are TRBV3-1 and TRBJ1-2, with TRBD1 as a possible D gene (5 bases). Germline loops: CDR1 LGHDT, CDR2 YNNKEL (reference sequence). The CDR3 runs 16 residues. Trimming left V 4 bases short and J 4 bases short, with 19 bases between. Together with reference TRBV3-1 and TRBJ1-2, the CDR3 gives the full variable domain: DTAVSQTPKYLVTQMGNDKSIKCEQNLGHDTMYWYKQDSKKFLKIMFSYNNKELIINETVPNRFSPKSPDKAHLNLHINSLELGDSAVYFCASSPVLWERGYGYTFGSGTRLTVV.

This clonotype was counted at least ten times. The chain joins TRBV9 to TRBJ2-1, with unresolved D. This CDR3 has 14 amino acids. Trimming left V 0 bases short and J 4 bases short, with 8 bases between. Per germline, CDR1 SGDLS and CDR2 YYNGEE. The CDR3 sequence is CASSVGLDYNEQFF. For the CDR3, the DNA is TGTGCCAGCAGCGTAGGCCTCGATTACAATGAGCAGTTCTTC.

Worth noting for this clonotype: With a much larger clone just one base away, this may be a read error. The CDR3 loop is CSARGGLGTYEQYF. The CDR3 nucleotides are TGCAGTGCTAGAGGGGGACTAGGCACCTACGAGCAGTACTTC. The V gene is TRBV20-1, the J gene TRBJ2-7, with TRBD2 matching 8 bases. V shed 1 base and J 2 bases; nucleotides not matched to a gene: 4. CDR3 length equals 14 residues. Germline V gives CDR1 DFQATT, CDR2 SNEGSKA (reference sequence).

This clonotype showed up many times. The V gene is TRBV4-1, the J gene TRBJ2-5; D gene unclear. The germline CDR1 and CDR2 sequences are MGHRA and YSYEKL. The V and J ends lost 1 base and 4 bases respectively, with 10 bases between them. The CDR3 sequence is 14 residues long. The DNA of the CDR3 is TGCGCCAGCAGCCAAGGAGGATATCGAGAGACCCAGTACTTC. It encodes CASSQGGYRETQYF.

The V and J genes are TRBV5-1 and TRBJ2-2, with a possible D match to TRBD2 (5 bases). Germline loops: CDR1 SGHRS, CDR2 YFSETQ. The V end was cut by 0 bases, the J end by 13 bases, with 19 bases between. The CDR3 covers 15 residues. The CDR3 nucleotides read TGCGCCAGCAGCTTGGAGCGGCCGAGCACCGGGTGGCTGTTTTTT. This encodes CASSLERPSTGWLFF.

This clonotype has ten or more counts. The chain couples TRBV20-1 to TRBJ2-7, with 13 bases lining up with TRBD2. The CDR3 has 19 amino acids. Looked up from germline, CDR1 is DFQATT and CDR2 is SNEGSKA (reference sequence). The V segment lost 5 bases and the J segment 4 bases; nucleotides outside the gene matches: 20. The CDR3 region is CSARPSHGTSGKGVYEQYF. The DNA of the CDR3 is TGCAGTGCTCGCCCTTCCCACGGGACTAGCGGGAAGGGTGTGTACGAGCAGTACTTC.

This clonotype was observed many times. V gene TRBV6-6 combines with J gene TRBJ2-5; D perhaps matches TRBD2 (6 bases). Trimming cost V 0 bases and J 2 bases, with 10 bases left between them. Germline lookup yields CDR1 MNHNY and CDR2 SVGAGI (reference sequence). CDR3 length: 15 residues. The CDR3 loop reads CASSYSRDGQETQYF. The CDR3 DNA follows: TGTGCCAGCAGTTACTCGCGGGACGGTCAAGAGACCCAGTACTTC.

This clonotype was observed at least ten times. V and J are TRBV28 and TRBJ2-5; TRBD1 matches 7 bases. CDR1 is MDHEN and CDR2 is SYDVKM in the germline V gene. This CDR3 contains 15 residues. J lost 4 bases, V lost 6 bases, and 11 bases had no gene match. CDR3 region: CASSPTGMIRETQYF. The DNA of the CDR3 is TGTGCCAGCAGCCCGACAGGGATGATTCGAGAGACCCAGTACTTC.

In this sample, this clonotype turned up many times. This chain connects TRBV20-1 to TRBJ1-2; 7 bases map to TRBD1. This CDR3 has 20 amino acids. V was pared by 1 base and J by 8 bases, with 28 bases of the junction left unmatched. In germline, CDR1 is DFQATT, CDR2 SNEGSKA (reference sequence). In DNA form, the CDR3 reads TGCAGTGCTAGAGGAAGCGAACGGAACTTGACAGGGCTCCGGGTCGGGGGCTACACCTTC. This gives the protein CSARGSERNLTGLRVGGYTF.

The chain links TRBV5-1 to TRBJ1-1; the D is unclear. CDR1 and CDR2 (germline): SGHRS, YFSETQ. CDR3 size: 13 residues. V was cut by 1 base and J by 10 bases, with 14 bases left in between. The CDR3 here is CASSLMADLSAFF. The CDR3 DNA is TGCGCCAGCAGCTTGATGGCAGACCTCTCAGCTTTCTTT.

The chain is built from TRBV20-1 and TRBJ2-7; maybe TRBD2 (5 bases). The CDR3 runs to 11 residues. CDR1 is DFQATT and CDR2 is SNEGSKA in the germline V gene (reference sequence). This CDR3 reads CSGRAHYEQYF. Here the CDR3 DNA reads TGCAGCGGGCGGGCCCACTACGAGCAGTACTTC.

A remark on this clonotype: A much larger clonotype is one base distant, so this may be a read error. This chain links TRBV7-8 with TRBJ2-2; TRBD2 matches 14 bases. The CDR3 covers 17 residues. With V trimmed by 8 bases and J by 7 bases, 12 bases remained unmatched. Germline V lookup: CDR1 SGHVS, CDR2 FQNEAQ. CDR3 loop: CASGAQTSGRAHGELFF. CDR3 sequence (DNA): TGTGCCAGCGGCGCACAGACTAGCGGGAGGGCCCACGGGGAGCTGTTTTTT. The full variable domain, in which reference TRBV7-8 and TRBJ2-2 provide the parts outside the CDR3, is GAGVSQSPRYKVAKRGQDVALRCDPISGHVSLFWYQQALGQGPEFLTYFQNEAQLDKSGLPSDRFFAERPEGSVSTLKIQRTQQEDSAVYLCASGAQTSGRAHGELFFGEGSRLTVL.

There are many counts of this clonotype. Lacking the conserved final phenylalanine or tryptophan, this CDR3 likely reflects a read error. Because the CDR3's place on the DNA is in doubt, the DNA is left out and the CDR3 is given as listed by TCRdb. The rearrangement links TRBV20-1 to TRBJ2-7; the table's D call, TRBD2, was not checked against the DNA. Germline V CDR1 and CDR2: DFQATT, SNEGSKA (reference sequence). Both ends counted, the CDR3 spans 9 residues. CDR3 loop: CSRPGASGP.

The chain couples TRBV5-4 to TRBJ2-3; possibly TRBD1 for D (6 bases). Looked up from germline, CDR1 is SGHNT and CDR2 is YYREEE (reference sequence). Between the trimmed V and J ends, which lost 3 bases and 1 base, there was a span of 15 bases. This CDR3 is 16 amino acids long. CDR3 sequence: CASSSGGPGGTDTQYF. The CDR3 DNA follows: TGTGCCAGCAGCTCTGGGGGCCCCGGGGGCACAGATACGCAGTATTTT.

This clonotype has at least ten counts. The chain joins TRBV5-5 to TRBJ2-3; 10 bases match TRBD1. Germline V lookup: CDR1 SGHKS, CDR2 YYEKEE (reference sequence). V lost 6 bases to trimming and J lost 0 bases; unmatched junction nucleotides: 7. This CDR3 contains 16 residues. CDR3 nucleotide sequence: TGTGCCAGCACCGGGGGACAGGGGTTTAGCACAGATACGCAGTATTTT. Translation gives CASTGGQGFSTDTQYF.